This T cell receptor beta chain is from a study of blood T cell repertoires in COVID-19. This CDR3 contains 16 residues. CDR1 is SGHAT and CDR2 is FQNNGV in the germline V gene. V was shortened by 1 base and J by 4 bases, with 13 bases between the two germline ends. TCRdb's table, derived via immunoSEQ multiplex PCR, lists solely in-frame clones and lacks some. The table lists more than 250,000 clones, roughly 84% of them singletons. Input material: peripheral blood. The genes are TRBV11-2 and TRBJ2-2, with D tentatively TRBD1 (7 bases). This receptor was identified in a man between 50 and 59 years old with active or convalescent COVID-19. This CDR3 is CASSLVGGGSTGELFF. Here the CDR3 DNA reads TGTGCCAGCAGCTTAGTCGGAGGGGGCAGCACCGGGGAGCTGTTTTTT. Variable domain in full (rest from reference TRBV11-2 and TRBJ2-2): EAGVAQSPRYKIIEKRQSVAFWCNPISGHATLYWYQQILGQGPKLLIQFQNNGVVDDSQLPKDRFSAERLKGVDSTLKIQPAKLEDSAVYLCASSLVGGGSTGELFFGEGSRLTVL.